The 15 T cell receptor beta chains presented below share a single source sample, sequenced in a study of blood T cells in healthy people across ages. Primers used in a second PCR of roughly 6 to 11 cycles were a sample-barcoded 5' primer and a J-beta primer mix. TCRdb itself ran the 5' RACE reads through MiXCR, one entry per CDR3 protein. The sample records about 800,000 distinct CDR3 sequences, around 25% being singletons. The same specimen was also included in a second study, on T cells of mothers and their children.

Specimen: blood. Receptors originate from a boy aged 10-17 years in good health.

The chain is built from TRBV30 and TRBJ2-5; tentatively, D is TRBD2 (6 bases). The end of the DNA aligns better with TRBJ2-7, so the J call may be wrong. The CDR3 spans 14 residues. CDR1 GTSNPN and CDR2 SVGIG come from the germline V gene (reference sequence). This CDR3 is CAWSGGVGDYEQYF. The DNA of the CDR3 is TGTGCCTGGAGTGGGGGGGTAGGGGACTACGAGCAGTACTTC.

The chain uses TRBV10-3 and TRBJ2-5; TRBD2 might be the D (6 bases). V was trimmed by 6 bases and J by 2 bases, leaving 19 bases between them. CDR3 size: 16 residues. Germline CDR1 reads ENHRY; CDR2 reads SYGVKD. CDR3 in amino acids: CAISDPGLVSQETQYF. The CDR3, as DNA: TGTGCCATCAGCGACCCGGGACTCGTCTCTCAAGAGACCCAGTACTTC.

The chain employs TRBV7-3 and TRBJ1-6; D gene uncertain. The CDR3 totals 14 residues. Deletions cut 0 bases from V and 10 bases from J, with 10 bases between. Germline V gives CDR1 SGHTA, CDR2 FQGTGA. The CDR3 protein is CASSLTGLESPLHF. CDR3 nucleotides: TGTGCCAGCAGCTTAACCGGCCTTGAGTCACCCCTCCACTTT.

This clonotype has only a few counts. The chain is built from TRBV5-5 and TRBJ2-2; TRBD1 might be the D (6 bases). The CDR3 covers 16 residues. V gave up 4 bases and J gave up 1 base, with 14 bases separating them. CDR1 SGHKS and CDR2 YYEKEE come from the germline V gene (reference sequence). CDR3 sequence reads: CASSHTGTLNTGELFF. The CDR3 DNA follows: TGTGCCAGCAGCCATACCGGGACACTGAACACCGGGGAGCTGTTTTTT.

This clonotype was found a few times. CDR3 coding DNA: TGCAGTGCGAGGGAAGTAGCCAAAAACATTCAGTACTTC. Protein: CSAREVAKNIQYF. The chain joins TRBV20-1 to TRBJ2-4, with TRBD2 as a possible D gene (5 bases). Per the germline V gene, CDR1 is DFQATT and CDR2 is SNEGSKA (reference sequence). The CDR3 has 13 residues. The V and J ends lost 6 bases and 0 bases respectively, with 9 bases between them.

The chain couples TRBV29-1 to TRBJ2-7; 13 bases map to TRBD2. This CDR3 spans 14 amino acids. Germline CDR1 SQVTM, CDR2 ANQGSEA. With 3 bases clipped from V and 2 bases from J, the junction kept 1 base outside the gene matches. CDR3 in DNA: TGCAGCGTTGAGACTAGCGGGGGGACCTACGAGCAGTACTTC. Protein sequence: CSVETSGGTYEQYF.

This clonotype has just a few counts. The gene calls are TRBV9 and TRBJ2-3, with 10 positions matching TRBD1. CDR1 and CDR2 from the germline V gene are SGDLS and YYNGEE. The CDR3 loop spans 19 amino acids. J was trimmed by 0 bases and V by 4 bases; bases with no gene match: 14. The CDR3 region has the DNA TGTGCCAGCAGCTTGAGCCGGGACAGGGGTCTTACTAGCACAGATACGCAGTATTTT. It encodes CASSLSRDRGLTSTDTQYF.

The chain combines TRBV12-3 or TRBV12-4 with TRBJ2-1, with TRBD2 identical over 12 bases. Trimming at V came to 1 base and at J to 9 bases, leaving 7 bases not matched to a gene. The CDR3 spans 16 residues. CDR3 bases: TGTGCCAGCAGTTTAGGACTAGCGGGAGCTCTCATTGAGCAGTTCTTC. Its translation is CASSLGLAGALIEQFF.

This clonotype has a handful of counts. The chain combines TRBV5-1 with TRBJ1-5; perhaps TRBD1 as D (5 bases). Trimming removed 0 bases from V and 4 bases from J, with 11 bases in between. In germline, CDR1 is SGHRS, CDR2 YFSETQ. The CDR3 sequence is 15 residues long. CDR3 loop: CASSLGGISNQPQHF. The DNA for the CDR3 is TGCGCCAGCAGCTTGGGGGGGATAAGTAATCAGCCCCAGCATTTT.

A few counts support this clonotype. The V call is TRBV20-1, the J call TRBJ2-7; D is undetermined. Germline loops: CDR1 DFQATT, CDR2 SNEGSKA (reference sequence). V shed 3 bases and J shed 0 bases, with 15 bases lying between them. The CDR3 contains 15 residues. CDR3 sequence reads: CSASSLENSSYEQYF. For the CDR3, the DNA is TGCAGTGCTAGTTCGTTGGAAAACAGCTCCTACGAGCAGTACTTC.

V and J are TRBV29-1 and TRBJ2-2, with unresolved D. The V gene's germline CDR1 is SQVTM and CDR2 ANQGSEA. V dropped 5 bases and J dropped 1 base, with 11 bases sitting between them. The CDR3 is 14 amino acids. CDR3 in amino acids: CSVSGRLNTGELFF. Here the CDR3 DNA reads TGCAGCGTTTCTGGACGGTTGAACACCGGGGAGCTGTTTTTT.

V and J are TRBV7-9 and TRBJ1-4, with D perhaps matching TRBD1 (5 bases). The CDR3 extends over 15 amino acids. V dropped 4 bases and J dropped 4 bases, with 13 bases sitting between them. CDR1 and CDR2 from the germline V gene are SEHNR and FQNEAQ (reference sequence). CDR3 protein: CASSSGLRLNEKLFF. CDR3 bases: TGTGCCAGCAGCTCGGGACTCCGACTTAATGAAAAACTGTTTTTT.

The chain has TRBV7-2 and TRBJ1-1; 7 positions agree with TRBD1. CDR3 length: 15 residues. Trimming took 3 bases from V and 4 from J; bases not matched to a gene: 8. Germline assignment: CDR1 SGHTA and CDR2 FQGNSA. The CDR3 here is CASSFLSTGTTEAFF. The CDR3 DNA is TGTGCCAGCAGCTTTTTATCGACAGGGACCACTGAAGCTTTCTTT.

This clonotype came up many times. J is TRBJ2-5 and V is TRBV7-8; D not certain. Germline assignment: CDR1 SGHVS and CDR2 FQNEAQ. This CDR3 region has 12 residues. Trimming took off 5 bases at V and 4 bases at J, with 8 bases between the two ends. CDR3 protein: CASSTRTETQYF. In DNA, the CDR3 is TGTGCCAGCAGCACGAGGACAGAGACCCAGTACTTC.

The chain couples TRBV11-2 to TRBJ1-2; unclear D gene. There are 13 residues in the CDR3. Trimming stripped 0 bases from V and 6 bases from J, with 8 bases between. Germline CDR1 SGHAT, CDR2 FQNNGV. The CDR3: CASSLEGNHGYTF. CDR3 coding DNA: TGTGCCAGCAGCTTAGAAGGGAATCATGGCTACACCTTC. The complete variable domain, with remaining parts taken from reference TRBV11-2 and TRBJ1-2, reads EAGVAQSPRYKIIEKRQSVAFWCNPISGHATLYWYQQILGQGPKLLIQFQNNGVVDDSQLPKDRFSAERLKGVDSTLKIQPAKLEDSAVYLCASSLEGNHGYTFGSGTRLTVV.